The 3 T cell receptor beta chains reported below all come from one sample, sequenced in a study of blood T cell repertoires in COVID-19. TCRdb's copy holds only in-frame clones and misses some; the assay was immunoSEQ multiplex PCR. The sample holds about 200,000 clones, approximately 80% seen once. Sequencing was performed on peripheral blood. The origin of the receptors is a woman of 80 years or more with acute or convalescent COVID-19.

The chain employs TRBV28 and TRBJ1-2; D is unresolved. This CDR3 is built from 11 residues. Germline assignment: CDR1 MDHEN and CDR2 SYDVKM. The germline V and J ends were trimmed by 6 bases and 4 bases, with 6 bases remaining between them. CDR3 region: CASSSPYGYTF. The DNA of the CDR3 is TGTGCCAGCAGCAGTCCCTATGGCTACACCTTC.

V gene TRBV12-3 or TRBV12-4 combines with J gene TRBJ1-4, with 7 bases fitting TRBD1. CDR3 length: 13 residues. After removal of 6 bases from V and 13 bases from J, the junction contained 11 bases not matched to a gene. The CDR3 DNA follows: TGTGCCAGCAGCGGACAGGCCTCCGGGGGACTGTTTTTT. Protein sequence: CASSGQASGGLFF.

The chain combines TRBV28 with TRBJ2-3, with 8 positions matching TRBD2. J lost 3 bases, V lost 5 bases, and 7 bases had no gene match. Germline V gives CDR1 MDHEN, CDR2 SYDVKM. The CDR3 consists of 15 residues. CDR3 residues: CASSAPGGPTDTQYF. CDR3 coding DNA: TGTGCCAGCAGTGCTCCGGGAGGGCCTACAGATACGCAGTATTTT.